The 13 T cell receptor beta chains below all came from one sample that was sequenced in a study of T cells after yellow fever vaccination. TCRdb analysed the 5' RACE reads with MiXCR anew, one entry per CDR3 protein. The sample gives 20,000 to 25,000 distinct CDR3 sequences, less than 5.5% of which show up once; roughly 20% is in the top ten. The input for sequencing was PBMCs, either bulk or a sorted T-cell subset (CD4+, CD8+, memory, or dextramer-sorted; not recorded which), taken 35 to 50 days after the first yellow fever vaccination. All receptors derive from a man aged 18 to 35 who received the YFV17D yellow fever vaccine.

This clonotype has at least ten counts. The chain is built from TRBV19 and TRBJ2-2; D possibly corresponds to TRBD1 (5 bases). This CDR3 comprises 13 residues. CDR1 and CDR2 from the germline V gene are LNHDA and SQIVND (reference sequence). V was pared by 8 bases and J by 6 bases, with 13 bases between. The CDR3 DNA follows: TGTGCCAGTTGCAAACAGGTGCCCGGGGAGCTGTTTTTT. This encodes CASCKQVPGELFF.

In this sample, this clonotype turned up many times. V is TRBV6-6 and J is TRBJ1-6, with TRBD1 as a possible D gene (5 bases). CDR1 is MNHNY and CDR2 is SVGAGI in the germline V gene (reference sequence). There are 13 residues in the CDR3. V lost 6 bases and J 10 bases, leaving 13 bases between the germline ends. The DNA for the CDR3 is TGTGCCAGCAGAAGACAGCCGGGGTCACCCCTCCACTTT. Translated, it gives CASRRQPGSPLHF.

This clonotype was counted many times. The V and J genes are TRBV19 and TRBJ1-2; weak D call: TRBD1 (5 bases). The CDR3 is 15 amino acids. The ends were cut back, 7 bases at V and 2 bases at J, with 17 bases in the middle. Germline V gives CDR1 LNHDA, CDR2 SQIVND (reference sequence). CDR3 nucleotides: TGTGCCAGTACAGAATTAGGAGGGGCGAACTATGGCTACACCTTC. Translated, it gives CASTELGGANYGYTF. Based on the CDR3 plus reference TRBV19 and TRBJ1-2, the full variable domain is DGGITQSPKYLFRKEGQNVTLSCEQNLNHDAMYWYRQDPGQGLRLIYYSQIVNDFQKGDIAEGYSVSREKKESFPLTVTSAQKNPTAFYLCASTELGGANYGYTFGSGTRLTVV.

There are many counts of this clonotype. The chain links TRBV12-3 or TRBV12-4 to TRBJ1-2; no clear D. The CDR3 consists of 12 residues. V was pared by 3 bases and J by 7 bases, with 9 bases between. CDR3 sequence: CASSFSRGGYTF. The CDR3 region has the DNA TGTGCCAGCAGTTTCTCACGGGGTGGCTACACCTTC.

In this sample, this clonotype turned up many times. The chain recombines TRBV6-2 or TRBV6-3 with TRBJ1-1; 7 bases agree with TRBD1. The germline gives CDR1 MNHEY, CDR2 SVGEGT. The CDR3 is made up of 15 amino acids. J was trimmed by 1 base and V by 2 bases; bases with no gene match: 4. For the CDR3, the DNA is TGTGCCAGCAGTTACCCGTACAGGGGGAACACTGAAGCTTTCTTT. This codes for CASSYPYRGNTEAFF.

This clonotype was seen ten or more times. This rearrangement joins TRBV6-5 to TRBJ1-6; tentative D call: TRBD1 (6 bases). V dropped 7 bases and J dropped 3 bases, with 19 bases sitting between them. This CDR3 spans 17 amino acids. The germline CDR1 and CDR2 sequences are MNHEY and SVGAGI. In DNA form, the CDR3 reads TGTGCCAGCAAGCGGAGGGGGACCCACCTCTATAATTCACCCCTCCACTTT. Its translation: CASKRRGTHLYNSPLHF.

By sample share, this clonotype is medium-sized (0.01 to 0.1%). The rearrangement joins TRBV29-1 to TRBJ2-7; no firm D call. In germline, CDR1 is SQVTM, CDR2 ANQGSEA. The CDR3 contains 12 residues. With 1 base removed from V and 5 bases from J, the gap between germline ends came to 9 bases. CDR3: CSVEVRADEQYF. In DNA, the CDR3 is TGCAGCGTTGAAGTTCGGGCAGACGAGCAGTACTTC.

This clonotype was counted at least ten times. The chain is built from TRBV5-4 and TRBJ2-5; the match to TRBD1 covers 7 bases. With 0 bases clipped from V and 3 bases from J, the junction kept 8 bases outside the gene matches. This CDR3 spans 16 amino acids. Germline CDR1 is SGHNT and CDR2 is YYREEE (reference sequence). The CDR3 DNA is TGTGCCAGCAGCTTGGGGACAGGTAATAGGAAAGAGACCCAGTACTTC. Protein: CASSLGTGNRKETQYF.

In this sample, this clonotype turned up many times. The V gene is TRBV4-2, the J gene TRBJ1-2; weak D call: TRBD1 (5 bases). V lost 0 bases to trimming and J lost 8 bases, with 22 bases between them. The CDR3 extends over 17 amino acids. CDR1 LGHNA and CDR2 YNFKEQ come from the germline V gene. CDR3 protein: CASSQDRGGVPGRGYTF. DNA for the CDR3: TGTGCCAGCAGCCAAGACCGGGGCGGGGTCCCCGGCCGGGGCTACACCTTC.

This clonotype was recorded at least ten times. CDR3 sequence (DNA): TGTGCCAGCAGCCAACTCGGGACAGGGCCCTACAATGAGCAGTTCTTC. As protein: CASSQLGTGPYNEQFF. The V gene is TRBV12-3 or TRBV12-4, the J gene TRBJ2-1; 9 bases map to TRBD1. This CDR3 region has 16 residues. The V segment lost 6 bases and the J segment 2 bases; nucleotides outside the gene matches: 8.

This clonotype has at least ten counts. The rearrangement joins TRBV11-1 to TRBJ2-1; no reliable D call. The CDR3 loop spans 16 amino acids. Trimming removed 1 base at V and 0 bases at J, with 10 bases between. Per germline, CDR1 SGHAT and CDR2 FQDESV (reference sequence). CDR3 coding DNA: TGTGCCAGCAGCTTAGGGACCACCTACTCCTACAATGAGCAGTTCTTC. This translates into CASSLGTTYSYNEQFF.

This clonotype was seen many times. The chain links TRBV5-4 to TRBJ1-1, with D possibly being TRBD1 (6 bases). The CDR3 has 14 amino acids. Germline CDR1 reads SGHNT; CDR2 reads YYREEE (reference sequence). Trimming took 3 bases from V and 0 from J, leaving 9 bases between them. The CDR3 region has the DNA TGTGCCAGCAGCTGGGACACAATGAACACTGAAGCTTTCTTT. Its translation: CASSWDTMNTEAFF.

In its sample, this clonotype was seen many times. The rearrangement uses TRBV6-5 and TRBJ2-5; D assignment may be TRBD1 or TRBD2 (7 bases each). Germline V CDR1 and CDR2: MNHEY, SVGAGI. CDR3 length equals 14 residues. Trimming shortened V by 0 bases and J by 7 bases, and 12 bases separated the two germline ends. The CDR3 spells CASSYSGGDRTQYF. The CDR3 nucleotides read TGTGCCAGCAGTTACTCGGGAGGGGACAGGACCCAGTACTTC.